The 14 T cell receptor beta chains given below trace back to one sample, sequenced in a study of blood T cells in healthy people across ages (dated by TCRdb to about 2015). Libraries came from 5' RACE. For sequencing, an Illumina HiSeq 2500 was employed. A second roughly 6 to 11 cycle PCR used a sample-barcoded 5' primer and a J-beta primer mix. The public reads were run again by TCRdb, first through fastp at Q25 and then through MiXCR, and only productive beta chains were kept. Rows are combined by CDR3 protein, so each entry shows the most common genes and DNA. A total of around 1,000,000 distinct CDR3 sequences appear in this sample, about 23% of them only once. The ten largest clones capture approximately 0.7% of the sample. These same data were also listed under a study on T cells of mothers and their children.

The sample comprised blood. The source is a girl aged 2-9 years in good health.

The chain employs TRBV4-1 and TRBJ2-5, with D possibly being TRBD2 (5 bases). Germline V gene sequence: CDR1 MGHRA, CDR2 YSYEKL. This CDR3 comprises 15 residues. V gave up 1 base and J gave up 5 bases, with 14 bases separating them. The CDR3 DNA reads TGCGCCAGCAGCCAAGTTCAAGGAGGATGGGAGACCCAGTACTTC. Amino acid sequence: CASSQVQGGWETQYF.

This clonotype was found once. The rearrangement uses TRBV3-1 and TRBJ2-5; 7 nucleotides match TRBD2. The V and J ends lost 0 bases and 1 base, in that order; junction bases with no gene match: 8. Germline values: CDR1 LGHDT, CDR2 YNNKEL (reference sequence). The CDR3 contains 17 residues. The CDR3 sequence: CASSQDLGGRLQETQYF. CDR3 sequence (DNA): TGTGCCAGCAGCCAAGATCTGGGCGGGAGACTCCAAGAGACCCAGTACTTC.

The V gene is TRBV12-3 or TRBV12-4, the J gene TRBJ2-2; 9 bases line up with TRBD2. The CDR3 is 13 amino acids. After removal of 6 bases from V and 5 bases from J, the junction contained 1 base not matched to a gene. The CDR3 sequence: CASRLAGTGELFF. The DNA for the CDR3 is TGTGCCAGCAGGCTAGCGGGGACCGGGGAGCTGTTTTTT.

DNA for the CDR3: TGCGCCAGCACGGAACGAGGACTAGCGGGAGATGGTGAGCAGTTCTTC. This translates into CASTERGLAGDGEQFF. The V gene is TRBV5-1, the J gene TRBJ2-1; 13 bases agree with TRBD2. Trimming at V came to 6 bases and at J to 9 bases, leaving 12 bases not matched to a gene. Germline CDR1 SGHRS, CDR2 YFSETQ. The CDR3 length is 16 residues. Full variable domain (missing parts from reference TRBV5-1 and TRBJ2-1): KAGVTQTPRYLIKTRGQQVTLSCSPISGHRSVSWYQQTPGQGLQFLFEYFSETQRNKGNFPGRFSGRQFSNSRSEMNVSTLELGDSALYLCASTERGLAGDGEQFFGPGTRLTVL.

The chain carries TRBV20-1 and TRBJ2-1, with 7 positions matching TRBD2. The CDR3 is made up of 15 amino acids. CDR1 and CDR2 from the germline V gene are DFQATT and SNEGSKA (reference sequence). Here the CDR3 DNA reads TGCAGGTTAAAAGTAAGCGGGCGGGAGTGGAATGAGCAGTTCTTC. Translated: CRLKVSGREWNEQFF.

This clonotype was recorded at least ten times. The chain joins TRBV4-1 to TRBJ2-7, with a possible D match to TRBD2 (5 bases). Germline V gene data show CDR1 as MGHRA and CDR2 as YSYEKL. This CDR3 contains 14 residues. V lost 6 bases and J lost 3, with 15 bases in between. CDR3 DNA sequence: TGCGCCAGCAGTACCGGACTGGGTCACTACGAGCAGTACTTC. It specifies CASSTGLGHYEQYF.

The rearrangement links TRBV6-2 or TRBV6-3 to TRBJ2-6; 8 bases align to TRBD1. The length of the CDR3 is 17 residues. V was clipped by 5 bases and J by 0 bases; unmatched bases: 6. Germline V gene data show CDR1 as MNHEY and CDR2 as SVGEGT. The CDR3 region is CASSPRTGNSGANVLTF. The CDR3 nucleotides are TGTGCCAGCAGTCCACGGACAGGGAACTCTGGGGCCAACGTCCTGACTTTC.

There are a few counts of this clonotype. A junction boundary mismatches the germline segment, possibly from a read error. V is TRBV29-1 and J is TRBJ2-1; 7 bases fit TRBD1. There are 15 residues in the CDR3. Per the germline V gene, CDR1 is SQVTM and CDR2 is ANQGSEA. The CDR3 spells CSGEHRDSSYNEQFF. The CDR3 nucleotides read TGCAGCGGTGAACACCGGGACAGCTCCTACAATGAGCAGTTCTTC.

This clonotype was seen only a few times. This chain joins TRBV6-6 and TRBJ2-7, with a possible D match to TRBD2 (5 bases). Germline CDR1 and CDR2: MNHNY and SVGAGI (reference sequence). The CDR3 covers 13 residues. Trimming shortened V by 4 bases and J by 6 bases, and 13 bases separated the two germline ends. CDR3 loop: CASSSLDSAEQYF. CDR3 bases: TGTGCCAGCAGTTCCTTGGACTCTGCCGAGCAGTACTTC.

The rearrangement joins TRBV5-1 to TRBJ2-3; 15 bases are a match to TRBD2. CDR1 is SGHRS and CDR2 is YFSETQ in the germline V gene. With 3 bases clipped from V and 5 bases from J, the junction kept 7 bases outside the gene matches. The CDR3 is made up of 17 amino acids. The CDR3 loop is CASSSGLAGGVVDTQYF. The CDR3, as DNA: TGCGCCAGCAGCTCGGGACTAGCGGGAGGAGTGGTAGATACGCAGTATTTT.

The V and J genes are TRBV6-2 or TRBV6-3 and TRBJ2-1; TRBD1 aligns across 9 bases. CDR3 length: 14 amino acids. Trimming cost V 2 bases and J 7 bases; bases outside gene matches: 3. Germline values: CDR1 MNHEY, CDR2 SVGEGT. CDR3 DNA sequence: TGTGCCAGCAGTTACGCTGGACAGGGGAATGAGCAGTTCTTC. Translated, it gives CASSYAGQGNEQFF.

A single count supports this clonotype. V usage is TRBV7-2 and J usage is TRBJ2-7, with D unresolved. Germline V gene lookup returns CDR1 SGHTA and CDR2 FQGNSA. V gave up 3 bases and J gave up 1 base, with 13 bases separating them. CDR3 length: 15 residues. In DNA form, the CDR3 reads TGTGCCAGCAGCTTCGCCGGACGCACATCCTACGAGCAGTACTTC. Translation: CASSFAGRTSYEQYF.

This clonotype was counted only a few times. The chain links TRBV11-1 to TRBJ1-2; 10 bases are a match to TRBD1. The CDR3 runs 15 residues. V was clipped by 5 bases and J by 3 bases; unmatched bases: 6. Germline CDR1 SGHAT, CDR2 FQDESV (reference sequence). As DNA, the CDR3 is TGTGCCAGCAGCCTAACGACAGGGGGCGACTATGGCTACACCTTC. Translation: CASSLTTGGDYGYTF.

Ten or more counts support this clonotype. This sequence joins TRBV28 and TRBJ2-5; 7 nucleotides match TRBD2. CDR1 MDHEN and CDR2 SYDVKM come from the germline V gene. J gave up 3 bases and V 5 bases, and 6 bases lay outside the gene matches. The CDR3 has 14 amino acids. The CDR3 protein is CASSVLAVEETQYF. The CDR3 region has the DNA TGTGCCAGCAGTGTGCTAGCGGTCGAAGAGACCCAGTACTTC.